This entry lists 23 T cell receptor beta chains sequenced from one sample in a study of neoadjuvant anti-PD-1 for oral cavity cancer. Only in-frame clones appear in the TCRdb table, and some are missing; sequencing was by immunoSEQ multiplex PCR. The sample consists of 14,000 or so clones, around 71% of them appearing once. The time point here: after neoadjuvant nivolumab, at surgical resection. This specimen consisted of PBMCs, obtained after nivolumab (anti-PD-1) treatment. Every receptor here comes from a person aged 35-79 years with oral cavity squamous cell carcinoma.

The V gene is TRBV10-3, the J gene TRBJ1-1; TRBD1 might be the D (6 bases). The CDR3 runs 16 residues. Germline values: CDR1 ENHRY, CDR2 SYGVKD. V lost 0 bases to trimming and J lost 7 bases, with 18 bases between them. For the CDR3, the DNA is TGTGCCATCAGTGAGTCAGGGACACCCACCGGTCGTGAAGCTTTCTTT. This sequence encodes CAISESGTPTGREAFF.

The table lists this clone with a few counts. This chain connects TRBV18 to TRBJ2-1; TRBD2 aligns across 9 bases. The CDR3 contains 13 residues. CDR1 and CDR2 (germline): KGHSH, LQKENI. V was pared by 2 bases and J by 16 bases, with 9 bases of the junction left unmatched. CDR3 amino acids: CASSPYSGSHQFF. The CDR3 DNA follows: TGTGCCAGCTCACCATATAGCGGGAGCCACCAATTCTTC. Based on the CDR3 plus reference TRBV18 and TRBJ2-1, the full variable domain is NAGVMQNPRHLVRRRGQEARLRCSPMKGHSHVYWYRQLPEEGLKFMVYLQKENIIDESGMPKERFSAEFPKEGPSILRIQQVVRGDSAAYFCASSPYSGSHQFFGPGTRLTVL.

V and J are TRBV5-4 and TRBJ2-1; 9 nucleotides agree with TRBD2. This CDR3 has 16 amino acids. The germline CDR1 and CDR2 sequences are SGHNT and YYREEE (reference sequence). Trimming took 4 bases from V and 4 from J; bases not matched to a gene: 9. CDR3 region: CASSGVGGRAYNEQFF. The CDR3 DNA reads TGTGCCAGCAGCGGAGTAGGCGGGAGGGCTTACAATGAGCAGTTCTTC.

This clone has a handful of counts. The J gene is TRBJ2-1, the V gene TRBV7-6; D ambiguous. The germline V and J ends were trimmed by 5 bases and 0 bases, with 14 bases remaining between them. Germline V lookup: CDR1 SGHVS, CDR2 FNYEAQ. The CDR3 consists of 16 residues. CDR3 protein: CASSLPQLGSYNEQFF. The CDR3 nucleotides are TGTGCCAGCAGCCTGCCCCAGTTGGGCTCCTACAATGAGCAGTTCTTC.

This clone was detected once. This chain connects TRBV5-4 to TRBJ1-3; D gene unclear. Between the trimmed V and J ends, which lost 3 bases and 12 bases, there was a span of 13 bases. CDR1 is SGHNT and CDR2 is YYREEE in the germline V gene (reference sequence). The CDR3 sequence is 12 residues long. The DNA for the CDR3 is TGTGCCAGCAGCTGGGAGACCCGGGACATATATTTT. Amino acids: CASSWETRDIYF. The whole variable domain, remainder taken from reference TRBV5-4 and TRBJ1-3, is ETGVTQSPTHLIKTRGQQVTLRCSSQSGHNTVSWYQQALGQGPQFIFQYYREEENGRGNFPPRFSGLQFPNYSSELNVNALELDDSALYLCASSWETRDIYFGEGSWLTVV.

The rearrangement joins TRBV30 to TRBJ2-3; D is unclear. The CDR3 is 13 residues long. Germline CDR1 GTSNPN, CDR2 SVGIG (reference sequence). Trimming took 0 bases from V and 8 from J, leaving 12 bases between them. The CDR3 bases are TGTGCCTGGAGTGTACTTGGTCCAGCTACGCAGTATTTT. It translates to CAWSVLGPATQYF.

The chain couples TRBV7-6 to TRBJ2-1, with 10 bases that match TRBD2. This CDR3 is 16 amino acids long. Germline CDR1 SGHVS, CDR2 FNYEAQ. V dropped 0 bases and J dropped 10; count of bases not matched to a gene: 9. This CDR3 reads CASSLASSGSGDEQFF. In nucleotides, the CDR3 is TGTGCCAGCAGCTTAGCGTCTAGCGGGAGCGGTGACGAGCAGTTCTTC.

The CDR3 loop reads CASGGPGDEQFF. DNA for the CDR3: TGTGCCAGCGGGGGGCCAGGGGATGAGCAGTTCTTC. The chain has TRBV7-9 and TRBJ2-1; D possibly matches TRBD1 or TRBD2 (6 bases each). Germline assignment: CDR1 SEHNR and CDR2 FQNEAQ (reference sequence). This CDR3 spans 12 amino acids. Deletions cut 8 bases from V and 8 bases from J, with 13 bases between.

The CDR3 here is CASSRNSGANVLTF. As DNA, the CDR3 is TGTGCCAGCAGCCGAAACTCTGGGGCCAACGTCCTGACTTTC. The J gene is TRBJ2-6, the V gene TRBV6-5; no reliable D call. V lost 6 bases, J lost 0 bases, and 6 bases lay in between. The germline CDR1 and CDR2 sequences are MNHEY and SVGAGI. CDR3 size: 14 residues.

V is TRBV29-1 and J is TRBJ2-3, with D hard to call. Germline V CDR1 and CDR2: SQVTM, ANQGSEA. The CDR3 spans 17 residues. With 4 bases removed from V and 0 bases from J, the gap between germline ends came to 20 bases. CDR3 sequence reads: CSVGTSPLFSSTDTQYF. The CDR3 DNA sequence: TGCAGCGTTGGGACCAGCCCCCTTTTTTCTAGCACAGATACGCAGTATTTT.

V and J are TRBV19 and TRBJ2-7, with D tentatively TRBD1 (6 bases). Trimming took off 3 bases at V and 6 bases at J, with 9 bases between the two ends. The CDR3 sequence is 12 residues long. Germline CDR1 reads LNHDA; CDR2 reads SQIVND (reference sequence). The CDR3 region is CASSIKGGEQYF. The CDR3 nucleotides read TGTGCCAGTAGTATCAAAGGGGGCGAGCAGTACTTC.

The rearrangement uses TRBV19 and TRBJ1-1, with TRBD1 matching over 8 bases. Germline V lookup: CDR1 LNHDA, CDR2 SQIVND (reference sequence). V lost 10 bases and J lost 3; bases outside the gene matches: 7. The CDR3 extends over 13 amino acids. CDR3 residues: CATHSTGDTEAFF. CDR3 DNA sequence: TGTGCCACCCATTCGACAGGGGACACTGAAGCTTTCTTT.

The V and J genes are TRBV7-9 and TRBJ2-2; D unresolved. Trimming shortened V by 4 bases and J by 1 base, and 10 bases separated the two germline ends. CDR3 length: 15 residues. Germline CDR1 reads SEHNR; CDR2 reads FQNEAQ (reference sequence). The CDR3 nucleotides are TGTGCCAGCAGCTCGACAACACGGAACACCGGGGAGCTGTTTTTT. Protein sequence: CASSSTTRNTGELFF.

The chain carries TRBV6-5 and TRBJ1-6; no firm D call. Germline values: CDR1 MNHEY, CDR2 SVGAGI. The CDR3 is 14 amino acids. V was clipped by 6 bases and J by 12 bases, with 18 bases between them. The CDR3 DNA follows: TGTGCCAGCAGGCCTCCCGGGCGAATAGGACCCCTCCACTTT. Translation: CASRPPGRIGPLHF.

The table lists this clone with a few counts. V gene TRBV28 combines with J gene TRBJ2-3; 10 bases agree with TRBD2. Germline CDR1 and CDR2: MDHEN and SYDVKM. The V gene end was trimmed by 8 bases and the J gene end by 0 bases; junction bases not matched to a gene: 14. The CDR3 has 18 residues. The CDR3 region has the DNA TGTGCCAGCTCCCTCGGGCTAGCGGGAGTTGCGAGCACAGATACGCAGTATTTT. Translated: CASSLGLAGVASTDTQYF. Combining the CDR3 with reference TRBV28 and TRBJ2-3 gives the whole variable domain DVKVTQSSRYLVKRTGEKVFLECVQDMDHENMFWYRQDPGLGLRLIYFSYDVKMKEKGDIPEGYSVSREKKERFSLILESASTNQTSMYLCASSLGLAGVASTDTQYFGPGTRLTVL.

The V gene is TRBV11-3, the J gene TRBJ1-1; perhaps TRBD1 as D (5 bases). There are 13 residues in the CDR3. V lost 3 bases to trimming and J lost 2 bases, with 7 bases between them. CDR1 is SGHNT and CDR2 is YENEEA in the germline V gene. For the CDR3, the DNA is TGTGCCAGCAGCTTGGACATCAACACTGAAGCTTTCTTT. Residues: CASSLDINTEAFF.

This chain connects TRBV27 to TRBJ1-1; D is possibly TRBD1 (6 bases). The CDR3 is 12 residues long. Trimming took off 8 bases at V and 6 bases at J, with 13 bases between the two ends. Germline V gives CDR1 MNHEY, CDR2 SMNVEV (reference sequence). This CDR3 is CASGTGFAEAFF. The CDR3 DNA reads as TGTGCCAGCGGCACAGGGTTCGCTGAAGCTTTCTTT.

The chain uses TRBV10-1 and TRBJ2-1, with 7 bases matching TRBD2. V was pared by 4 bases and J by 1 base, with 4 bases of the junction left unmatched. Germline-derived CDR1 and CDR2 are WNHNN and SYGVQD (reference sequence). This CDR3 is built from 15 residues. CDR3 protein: CASSAGAGSYNEQFF. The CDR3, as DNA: TGCGCCAGCAGTGCAGGAGCGGGGTCCTACAATGAGCAGTTCTTC.

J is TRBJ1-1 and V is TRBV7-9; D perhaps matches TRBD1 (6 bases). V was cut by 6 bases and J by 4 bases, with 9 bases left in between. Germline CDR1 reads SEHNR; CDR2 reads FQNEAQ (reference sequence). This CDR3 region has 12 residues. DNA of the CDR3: TGTGCCAGCAGTAGCAGGGGCACTGAAGCTTTCTTT. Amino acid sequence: CASSSRGTEAFF.

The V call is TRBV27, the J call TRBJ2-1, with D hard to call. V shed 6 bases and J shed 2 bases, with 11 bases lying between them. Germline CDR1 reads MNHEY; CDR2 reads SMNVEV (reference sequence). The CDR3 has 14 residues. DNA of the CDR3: TGTGCCAGCAGCCCCGGCTATCCCTACAATGAGCAGTTCTTC. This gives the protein CASSPGYPYNEQFF.

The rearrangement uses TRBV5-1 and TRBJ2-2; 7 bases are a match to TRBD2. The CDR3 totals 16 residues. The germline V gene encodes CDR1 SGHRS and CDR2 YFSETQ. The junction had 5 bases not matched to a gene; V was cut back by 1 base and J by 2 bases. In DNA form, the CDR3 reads TGCGCCAGCAGCTTGATGGCTAGCGGTAACACCGGGGAGCTGTTTTTT. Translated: CASSLMASGNTGELFF.

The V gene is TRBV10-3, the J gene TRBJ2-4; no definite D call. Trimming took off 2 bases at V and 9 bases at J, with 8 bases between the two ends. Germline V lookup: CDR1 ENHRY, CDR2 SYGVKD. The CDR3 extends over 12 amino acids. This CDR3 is CAISEDIGIQYF. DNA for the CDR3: TGTGCCATCAGTGAGGATATAGGCATTCAGTACTTC.

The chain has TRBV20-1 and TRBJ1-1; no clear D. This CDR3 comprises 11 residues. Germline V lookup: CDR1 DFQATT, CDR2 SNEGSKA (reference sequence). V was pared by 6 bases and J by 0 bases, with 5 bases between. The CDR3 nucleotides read TGCAGTGCGAGACTGAACACTGAAGCTTTCTTT. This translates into CSARLNTEAFF.